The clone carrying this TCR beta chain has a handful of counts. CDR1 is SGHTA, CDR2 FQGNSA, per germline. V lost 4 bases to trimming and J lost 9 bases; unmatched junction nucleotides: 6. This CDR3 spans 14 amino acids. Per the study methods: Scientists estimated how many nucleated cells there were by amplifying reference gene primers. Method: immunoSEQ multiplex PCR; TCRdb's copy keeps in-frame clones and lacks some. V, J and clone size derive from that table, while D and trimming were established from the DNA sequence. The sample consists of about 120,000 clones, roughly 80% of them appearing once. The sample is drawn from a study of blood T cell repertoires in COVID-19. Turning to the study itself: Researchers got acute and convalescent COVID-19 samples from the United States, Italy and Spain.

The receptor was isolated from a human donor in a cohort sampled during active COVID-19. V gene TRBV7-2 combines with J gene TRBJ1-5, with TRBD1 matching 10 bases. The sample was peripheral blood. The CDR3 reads CASSSDRGRPPQHF. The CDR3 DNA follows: TGTGCCAGCAGCTCAGACAGGGGGCGGCCGCCCCAGCATTTT.